The clone carrying this TCR beta chain has only a few counts. Its antigen is unidentified. Germline CDR1 SGHAT, CDR2 FQNNGV. The CDR3 has 13 residues. Trimming removed 2 bases from V and 6 bases from J, with 8 bases in between. The sample is drawn from a study of beta chain features in type 1 diabetes. cDNA synthesis used the whole RNA isolate, giving expressed TCRB sequences. Repertoires were generated with immunoSEQ multiplex PCR, while TCRdb's copy carries only in-frame clones and drops some. In the table there are 150,000 to 170,000 clones, about 9.4% of which are singletons. Findings and limits, study-wide: Type 1 diabetes patients had moderately but significantly shorter TCRB CDR3s in all four CD4+ subsets. Patients' naive, central memory and Treg TCRB repertoires seemed closer to one another than those of healthy donors.

This receptor was obtained from a man aged 30-40 years with type 1 diabetes. This sequence joins TRBV11-2 and TRBJ2-1, with D unclear. The sample comprised central memory CD4+ T cells from blood. CDR3 nucleotide sequence: TGTGCCAGCAGCTTATGGCCCCTCAATGAGCAGTTCTTC. Its translation is CASSLWPLNEQFF.